This is a list of T cell receptor beta chains from one sample in a study of shared clonotypes between healthy human individuals. Data came from immunoSEQ multiplex PCR; TCRdb stores just in-frame clones and leaves some out. Of hundreds of thousands of clones in the sample, 70% to 80% are singletons; the top ten hold 12%. Sequencing used PBMCs. The receptors were sampled from a woman in her thirties or forties in good health. Some clones in this sample may be carry-over from other donors' samples. CDR3s include the opening cysteine and the closing phenylalanine or tryptophan. Each record gives: clone size, J gene, V gene, D gene, CDR3 DNA, CDR3 protein. The D gene is left open where the match is weak. Expanded clones are given a class, and other clones once, few, many or no size at all.

few	TRBJ2-3	TRBV7-2	TRBD1	TGTGCCAGCAGCCCACAGGGGGCCGGAAGCACAGATACGCAGTATTTT	CASSPQGAGSTDTQYF
-	TRBJ1-3	TRBV15	TRBD1	TGTGCCACCAGCGTGGACAGGGGCAGAAACACCATATATTTT	CATSVDRGRNTIYF
-	TRBJ1-2	TRBV10-3	-	TGTGCCATCAGTCCTCACAGCGACATTTACTATGGCTACACCTTC	CAISPHSDIYYGYTF
-	TRBJ2-7	TRBV4-1	TRBD1	TGCGCCAGCAGCCAAAGACAGGGCTACGAGCAGTACTTC	CASSQRQGYEQYF
-	TRBJ2-1	TRBV7-3	TRBD2	TGTGCCAGCAGTGAATCCGGGCTAGCGGGAGGGAATGAGCAGTTCTTC	CASSESGLAGGNEQFF
-	TRBJ1-2	TRBV7-3	-	TGTGCCAGCAGCTTGCAGGGAGAGTCTGGCTACACCTTC	CASSLQGESGYTF
-	TRBJ1-4	TRBV7-9	-	TGTGCCAGCAGCTTTTTCCCGGGAGGTAGTGAAAAACTGTTTTTT	CASSFFPGGSEKLFF
once	TRBJ2-2	TRBV28	-	TGTGCCAGCAGGACAGTCACCGGGGAGCTGTTTTTT	CASRTVTGELFF
many	TRBJ2-7	TRBV28	-	TGTGCCAGCAGTAGGATCAGGGGACCCTACGAGCAGTACTTC	CASSRIRGPYEQYF
few	TRBJ2-7	TRBV27	TRBD2	TGTGCCAGCACAAGGAGGTGGGGCAGGGGAGAAGCGGGAGGCAACGAGCAGTACTTC	CASTRRWGRGEAGGNEQYF
-	TRBJ2-7	TRBV5-6	TRBD2	TGTGCCAGCAGCAAGTCGGGAGGGCTGTACGAGCAGTACTTC	CASSKSGGLYEQYF
-	TRBJ2-7	TRBV6-6	TRBD1	TGTGCCAGCAGCAGACAGGGTTCAGACTACGAGCAGTACTTC	CASSRQGSDYEQYF
-	TRBJ2-5	TRBV6-6	TRBD2	TGTGCCAGCAGCTTAGCGGGAGAGTTTCGAGAGACCCAGTACTTC	CASSLAGEFRETQYF
-	TRBJ1-2	TRBV4-1	TRBD1	TGCGCCAGCAGCCAAGGTTCAGGGGGACTTTATGGCTACACCTTC	CASSQGSGGLYGYTF
-	TRBJ1-2	TRBV11-2	-	TGTGCCAGCAGCCCTAACCCCACAGGGTTCTCTTACGGTGGCTACACCTTC	CASSPNPTGFSYGGYTF
-	TRBJ2-2	TRBV18	TRBD1	TGTGCCAGCTCAGCAGGGACAGGGACGAACACCGGGGAGCTGTTTTTT	CASSAGTGTNTGELFF
-	TRBJ1-5	TRBV27	-	TGTGCCAGCAGTTTAAGGTATAGCAATCAGCCCCAGCATTTT	CASSLRYSNQPQHF
few	TRBJ2-7	TRBV10-3	TRBD2	TGTGCCATCAAAGACTCGGGAGGCGTCCACGAGCAGTACTTC	CAIKDSGGVHEQYF
-	TRBJ1-2	TRBV10-3	TRBD1	TGTGCCATCAGTGGAGGAGACAGGGTGTGCACCTTC	CAISGGDRVCTF
-	TRBJ2-3	TRBV5-4	TRBD2	TGTGCCAGCAGCACCGGGACTACTAGCACAGATACGCAGTATTTT	CASSTGTTSTDTQYF
-	TRBJ1-1	TRBV28	-	TGTGCCAGCAGTTGGCGTTGGAACACTGAAGCTTTCTTT	CASSWRWNTEAFF
-	TRBJ2-7	TRBV18	-	TGTGCCAGCTCACCTAGGCGGGACACAGCCCACGAGCAGTACTTC	CASSPRRDTAHEQYF
-	TRBJ2-4	TRBV11-2	-	TGTGCCAGCAGCTTAGTCGACATTCAGTACTTC	CASSLVDIQYF
once	TRBJ2-1	TRBV28	-	TGTGCCAGCAGTGCCTTAAGGGGGAAGTCCTACAATGAGCAGTTCTTC	CASSALRGKSYNEQFF
-	TRBJ1-4	TRBV10-3	-	TGTGCCATCAGTGACCCGGGATACCCGGGGGATGAAAAACTGTTTTTT	CAISDPGYPGDEKLFF
-	TRBJ2-7	TRBV27	TRBD2	TGTGCCAGCAGTACGCCACTAGCGGGAGGTACCGAGCAGTACTTC	CASSTPLAGGTEQYF
few	TRBJ2-1	TRBV7-9	-	TGTGCCAGCAGCTTGGGCGGGTCGGTGTACAATGAGCAGTTCTTC	CASSLGGSVYNEQFF
-	TRBJ1-5	TRBV11-2	-	TGTGCCAGCAGCCGATATAGCAATCAGCCCCAGCATTTT	CASSRYSNQPQHF
few	TRBJ2-7	TRBV19	TRBD2	TGTGCCAGTAGGCCGGGACTAGCGGGAGCCGAGCAGTACTTC	CASRPGLAGAEQYF
once	TRBJ2-3	TRBV19	TRBD2	TGTGCCAGTAGTATATTAGCGGGAGGCACAGATACGCAGTATTTT	CASSILAGGTDTQYF
-	TRBJ2-7	TRBV27	TRBD1	TGTGCCAGCAGTTGGGACAGGTCCTACGAGCAGTACTTC	CASSWDRSYEQYF
-	TRBJ2-5	TRBV4-3	-	TGCGCCAGCAGCCCTGCCCCGGGAGAGACCCAGTACTTC	CASSPAPGETQYF
-	TRBJ1-2	TRBV5-1	TRBD1	TGCGCCAGCACCCCCGGGGCGGGACAGGGATATGGCTACACCTTC	CASTPGAGQGYGYTF
-	TRBJ2-4	TRBV5-1	TRBD2	TGCGCCAGCAGCGGGGGGAGACTAGCCATGGACATTCAGTACTTC	CASSGGRLAMDIQYF
-	TRBJ2-7	TRBV29-1	TRBD1	TGCAGCGTTGAGGGACAGGGAGTAGGTTACGAGCAGTACTTC	CSVEGQGVGYEQYF
-	TRBJ2-7	TRBV30	TRBD1	TGTGCCAAGAGGGACAGGGGTCCGGGGGAGCAGTACTTC	CAKRDRGPGEQYF
-	TRBJ2-1	TRBV6-1	-	TGTGCCAGCATCGGGGAAAGGGTAAGGGGTGAGCAGTTCTTC	CASIGERVRGEQFF
-	TRBJ2-7	TRBV18	-	TGTGCCAGCTCACCACCGCCGAGGGGGCTCGGCGGGGACGAGCAGTACTTC	CASSPPPRGLGGDEQYF
-	TRBJ1-2	TRBV27	-	TGTGCCAGCAGTTTACGGTTTACCGGTACTGGCTACACCTTC	CASSLRFTGTGYTF
-	TRBJ1-5	TRBV6-1	-	TGTGCCAGCAGTGAGGCCATTAATCAGCCCCAGCATTTT	CASSEAINQPQHF
-	TRBJ2-1	TRBV7-7	TRBD2	TGTGCCAGCAGCTCTAGCGGGAGGGCCTCTCACTACAATGAGCAGTTCTTC	CASSSSGRASHYNEQFF
few	TRBJ1-2	TRBV10-3	-	TGTGCCATCTCGAGGGACTATGGCTACACCTTC	CAISRDYGYTF